What follows are 25 T cell receptor beta chains derived from one specimen sequenced in a study of cytomegalovirus exposure and HLA in healthy donors. Clones were sequenced by immunoSEQ multiplex PCR, and TCRdb holds only the in-frame ones, with some missing. This repertoire shows some 79,000 clones, around 94% found once; its top ten account for under 4%. The sequencing input was PBMCs. All receptors derive from a woman aged 18 to 35 in good health and CMV-seropositive.

This sequence joins TRBV11-2 and TRBJ2-3; a weak D match, TRBD1 (6 bases). Germline CDR1 and CDR2: SGHAT and FQNNGV. This CDR3 has 15 amino acids. V lost 2 bases and J 1 base, leaving 10 bases between the germline ends. CDR3 sequence (DNA): TGTGCCAGCAGCTTAACAGGGAAACGCACAGATACGCAGTATTTT. This translates into CASSLTGKRTDTQYF.

This clone was seen more than once but under ten times. The gene calls are TRBV7-2 and TRBJ2-7; D unclear. V was clipped by 2 bases and J by 2 bases, with 7 bases between them. The CDR3 loop spans 13 amino acids. Germline assignment: CDR1 SGHTA and CDR2 FQGNSA. This chain's CDR3 is CASSLSPTYEQYF. The CDR3 region has the DNA TGTGCCAGCAGCTTAAGCCCTACCTACGAGCAGTACTTC.

This sequence joins TRBV18 and TRBJ1-3, with unresolved D. Germline CDR1 and CDR2: KGHSH and LQKENI. V lost 6 bases and J lost 0, with 18 bases in between. The CDR3 totals 17 residues. The CDR3 protein is CASSRAPDTNSGNTIYF. In DNA, the CDR3 is TGTGCCAGCTCTCGCGCTCCCGACACCAACTCTGGAAACACCATATATTTT.

The chain uses TRBV11-2 and TRBJ2-1; maybe TRBD2 (6 bases). CDR1 is SGHAT and CDR2 is FQNNGV in the germline V gene. CDR3 length: 16 amino acids. Trimming stripped 1 base from V and 1 base from J, with 11 bases between. CDR3 in DNA: TGTGCCAGCAGCTTAGGTGTGGGGGGTTCCTACAATGAGCAGTTCTTC. Translation: CASSLGVGGSYNEQFF.

The V and J genes are TRBV28 and TRBJ2-7; D remains ambiguous. CDR3 length: 13 amino acids. Trimming removed 4 bases at V and 2 bases at J, with 9 bases between. CDR1 is MDHEN and CDR2 is SYDVKM in the germline V gene. CDR3 coding DNA: TGTGCCAGCAGTTCCCGAACAACCTACGAGCAGTACTTC. It codes for CASSSRTTYEQYF.

This clone occurred many times. V usage is TRBV5-1 and J usage is TRBJ1-1, with TRBD1 as a possible D gene (6 bases). Between the trimmed V and J ends, which lost 4 bases and 1 base, there was a span of 17 bases. This CDR3 comprises 16 residues. From germline, CDR1 is SGHRS and CDR2 YFSETQ. The CDR3 sequence is CASSPYTGSENTEAFF. CDR3 DNA sequence: TGCGCCAGCAGCCCTTATACAGGGAGCGAGAACACTGAAGCTTTCTTT.

The gene calls are TRBV4-1 and TRBJ2-1; weak D call: TRBD2 (5 bases). CDR3 length: 14 residues. The V gene lost 7 bases and the J gene lost 0 bases, with 10 bases spanning the gap. Germline CDR1 and CDR2: MGHRA and YSYEKL. This chain's CDR3 is CASTGKSSYNEQFF. The CDR3 DNA follows: TGCGCCAGCACGGGGAAGAGCTCCTACAATGAGCAGTTCTTC.

The chain has TRBV18 and TRBJ2-7; D gene ambiguous. V was cut by 4 bases and J by 2 bases, with 9 bases left in between. CDR1 is KGHSH, CDR2 LQKENI, per germline. This CDR3 is 13 amino acids long. CDR3 nucleotides: TGTGCCAGCTCACTTACAGAAACCTACGAGCAGTACTTC. Translated: CASSLTETYEQYF.

The V and J genes are TRBV29-1 and TRBJ1-2; no clear D. There are 13 residues in the CDR3. Germline CDR1 reads SQVTM; CDR2 reads ANQGSEA. V dropped 1 base and J dropped 7 bases, with 13 bases sitting between them. The chain's CDR3 is CSVEVKPLGGYTF. The CDR3 DNA reads as TGCAGCGTTGAAGTTAAGCCCCTCGGTGGCTACACCTTC. Filled out from reference TRBV29-1 and TRBJ1-2, the complete variable domain reads SAVISQKPSRDICQRGTSLTIQCQVDSQVTMMFWYRQQPGQSLTLIATANQGSEATYESGFVIDKFPISRPNLTFSTLTVSNMSPEDSSIYLCSVEVKPLGGYTFGSGTRLTVV.

The chain recombines TRBV27 with TRBJ1-4, with TRBD1 as a possible D gene (6 bases). Per germline, CDR1 MNHEY and CDR2 SMNVEV (reference sequence). The ends were cut back, 8 bases at V and 0 bases at J, with 10 bases in the middle. This CDR3 is 14 amino acids long. CDR3 loop: CASARTATNEKLFF. The CDR3 coding sequence is TGTGCCAGCGCACGGACAGCAACTAATGAAAAACTGTTTTTT.

The chain employs TRBV7-2 and TRBJ2-3; 7 nucleotides agree with TRBD2. In germline, CDR1 is SGHTA, CDR2 FQGNSA. This CDR3 has 16 amino acids. J gave up 0 bases and V 6 bases, and 9 bases lay outside the gene matches. The CDR3 reads CASSRQGLGSTDTQYF. DNA of the CDR3: TGTGCCAGCAGTAGGCAAGGACTAGGAAGCACAGATACGCAGTATTTT.

This clone came up once. V is TRBV13 and J is TRBJ2-3; 9 positions match TRBD2. J lost 5 bases, V lost 2 bases, and 14 bases had no gene match. This CDR3 has 18 residues. CDR1 PRHDT and CDR2 FYEKMQ come from the germline V gene (reference sequence). The CDR3 spells CASSLSVAGGWDGDTQYF. In DNA, the CDR3 is TGTGCCAGCAGCTTATCGGTTGCGGGAGGGTGGGATGGAGATACGCAGTATTTT.

The gene calls are TRBV6-1 and TRBJ2-4; 7 bases line up with TRBD1. CDR1 MNHNS and CDR2 SASEGT come from the germline V gene. The V gene end was trimmed by 6 bases and the J gene end by 1 base; junction bases not matched to a gene: 6. The CDR3 is 15 amino acids. The CDR3 DNA reads as TGTGCCAGCAGATTGACAGGGCTGGCCAAAAACATTCAGTACTTC. Protein: CASRLTGLAKNIQYF.

This sequence joins TRBV4-3 and TRBJ2-1, with 7 bases identical to TRBD2. The CDR3 loop spans 14 amino acids. Trimming removed 3 bases from V and 10 bases from J; junction bases left unmatched: 9. Germline V gives CDR1 LGHNA, CDR2 YSLEER. The CDR3 sequence: CASSQGLGGYEQFF. CDR3 DNA: TGCGCCAGCAGCCAGGGGCTGGGGGGGTACGAGCAGTTCTTC.

This chain links TRBV18 with TRBJ1-1; TRBD1 is a possible D gene (5 bases). Germline V gene sequence: CDR1 KGHSH, CDR2 LQKENI. This CDR3 has 14 residues. Trimming removed 2 bases from V and 5 bases from J, with 12 bases in between. The CDR3 spells CASSPGQGGTEAFF. The DNA for the CDR3 is TGTGCCAGCTCACCAGGGCAGGGAGGAACTGAAGCTTTCTTT. Supplemented by reference TRBV18 and TRBJ1-1, the full variable domain reads NAGVMQNPRHLVRRRGQEARLRCSPMKGHSHVYWYRQLPEEGLKFMVYLQKENIIDESGMPKERFSAEFPKEGPSILRIQQVVRGDSAAYFCASSPGQGGTEAFFGQGTRLTVV.

The CDR3 is CASSLWGGGYEVGGKLFF. In DNA form, the CDR3 reads TGTGCCAGCAGCTTGTGGGGTGGAGGGTACGAAGTAGGTGGAAAACTGTTTTTT. V is TRBV5-8 and J is TRBJ1-4; D gene ambiguous. CDR3 length: 18 amino acids. Trimming removed 1 base at V and 10 bases at J, with 26 bases between. Looked up from germline, CDR1 is SGHTS and CDR2 is YDEGEE.

The rearrangement uses TRBV27 and TRBJ1-6; 8 bases match TRBD1. The length of the CDR3 is 16 residues. CDR1 MNHEY and CDR2 SMNVEV come from the germline V gene (reference sequence). Unmatched junction bases numbered 6, after V lost 2 bases and J lost 6 bases. Here the CDR3 DNA reads TGTGCCAGCAGTTTAGGGGACAGGCTAGTTAATTCACCCCTCCACTTT. Translated, it gives CASSLGDRLVNSPLHF.

V usage is TRBV6-5 and J usage is TRBJ1-2, with D tentatively TRBD1 (6 bases). Germline CDR1 is MNHEY and CDR2 is SVGAGI. The V and J ends lost 2 bases and 7 bases respectively, with 11 bases between them. CDR3 length: 13 residues. The CDR3 coding sequence is TGTGCCAGCAGTTACGGCAGGGGCAGTGGCTACACCTTC. Its protein product is CASSYGRGSGYTF.

The chain employs TRBV12-5 and TRBJ2-1, with 8 bases aligning to TRBD1. The germline CDR1 and CDR2 sequences are LGHNT and FRNRAP. The CDR3 extends over 15 amino acids. The junction had 4 bases not matched to a gene; V was cut back by 1 base and J by 5 bases. For the CDR3, the DNA is TGTGCTAGTGGTTTGGGCACAGGGGGTGACAATGAGCAGTTCTTC. The encoded protein is CASGLGTGGDNEQFF.

CDR3 region: CASRGTGNSPLHF. The CDR3 region has the DNA TGTGCCAGCAGGGGTACAGGGAATTCACCCCTCCACTTT. The chain carries TRBV2 and TRBJ1-6; maybe TRBD1 (6 bases). Germline CDR1 reads SNHLY; CDR2 reads FYNNEI. The CDR3 has 13 amino acids. V dropped 6 bases and J dropped 7 bases, with 10 bases sitting between them. The complete variable domain, with remaining parts taken from reference TRBV2 and TRBJ1-6, reads EPEVTQTPSHQVTQMGQEVILRCVPISNHLYFYWYRQILGQKVEFLVSFYNNEISEKSEIFDDQFSVERPDGSNFTLKIRSTKLEDSAMYFCASRGTGNSPLHFGNGTRLTVT.

The genes are TRBV4-3 and TRBJ1-5; D not certain. The CDR3 totals 14 residues. Germline V gives CDR1 LGHNA, CDR2 YSLEER. V was cut by 4 bases and J by 4 bases, with 11 bases left in between. CDR3 protein: CASSPARVNQPQHF. CDR3 DNA: TGCGCCAGCAGCCCCGCTCGGGTTAATCAGCCCCAGCATTTT.

J is TRBJ2-1 and V is TRBV7-2; TRBD1 might be the D (6 bases). The V gene lost 5 bases and the J gene lost 2 bases, with 13 bases spanning the gap. This CDR3 contains 15 residues. From germline, CDR1 is SGHTA and CDR2 FQGNSA. CDR3 nucleotides: TGTGCCAGCAGCCGTCGGACAGCGACCTACAATGAGCAGTTCTTC. Translated: CASSRRTATYNEQFF.

V usage is TRBV27 and J usage is TRBJ2-7; tentative D call: TRBD2 (6 bases). The CDR3 is 15 residues long. Between the trimmed V and J ends, which lost 4 bases and 0 bases, there was a span of 13 bases. Germline V gene data show CDR1 as MNHEY and CDR2 as SMNVEV (reference sequence). The CDR3 loop reads CASSSHSGLSYEQYF. For the CDR3, the DNA is TGTGCCAGCAGTTCCCATAGCGGACTCTCCTACGAGCAGTACTTC.

This clone came up once. V gene TRBV27 combines with J gene TRBJ1-2; weak D call: TRBD1 (6 bases). V was pared by 3 bases and J by 4 bases, with 9 bases between. The CDR3 length is 13 residues. Germline V gives CDR1 MNHEY, CDR2 SMNVEV (reference sequence). CDR3 in DNA: TGTGCCAGCAGTTTGCGGGGGGCCTATGGCTACACCTTC. Protein sequence: CASSLRGAYGYTF.

V and J are TRBV30 and TRBJ2-3; 8 nucleotides line up with TRBD2. Germline V gene sequence: CDR1 GTSNPN, CDR2 SVGIG (reference sequence). The CDR3 sequence is 19 residues long. V was pared by 2 bases and J by 3 bases, with 19 bases of the junction left unmatched. Here the CDR3 DNA reads TGTGCCTGGAGTCACCCCCCGTCCCGAGCGGGAGTAAGGACAGATACGCAGTATTTT. Residues: CAWSHPPSRAGVRTDTQYF.